This T cell receptor beta chain was retrieved from a study of blood T cell repertoires in COVID-19 (dated by TCRdb to 2019 to 2021). Context from the whole study: The collaborator samples originated in the United States, Italy and Spain and spanned the acute and convalescent phases of COVID-19. Where HLA class I and class II types were available, the types were taken from metadata supplied by the sample provider, not from assay-based typing. Samples were obtained from the ongoing ImmuneRACE study (first 160 participants) and from 1,254 subjects provided by 6 global collaborators. Subjects who had been exposed to COVID-19, were actively infected with it, or had recovered from it provided the deeply sampled blood TCRbeta repertoires that made up the dataset. Nearly every sample came with metadata listing a de-identified subject ID, COVID-19 status, age in years and sex. The prospective study material was composed of cDNA or gDNA derived from T cells, B-cell-depleted T cells, or PBMCs. The repertoires were released in a freely available public database intended as a resource for research on the immune response to SARS-CoV-2. General study outcomes and caveats: The quantity of clinical and demographic metadata differed by source and by participant and was supplied without curation.

Whole blood was collected in K2EDTA tubes by collaborating institutions according to the institutions' own protocols. For TCRbeta analysis, collaborator samples were shipped as frozen whole blood, as isolated PBMCs, or as DNA extracted from either sample type. CDR1 and CDR2 (SGHAT, FQNNGV) derive from the germline V gene. From its cysteine to its phenylalanine, the CDR3 spans 19 amino acids. Left in the record is the CDR3 DNA by itself, 57 bases read in frame from the first base. Germline trimming: 0 bases from V, 1 base from J; junction bases outside gene matches: 5. TCRbeta CDR3 regions were amplified from genomic DNA by means of the immunoSEQ Assay, a bias-controlled multiplex PCR. On the study's bioinformatics: Within the assay, amplification of reference gene primers was used to estimate how many nucleated cells each sample contained. To quantify the absolute abundance of each unique TCRbeta CDR3 rearrangement, sequence reads were collapsed and filtered. For each sample, productive Simpson clonality was calculated by taking the square root of Simpson's diversity index across productive rearrangements. Not all clones reach the TCRdb copy of this immuneACCESS table, which keeps in-frame sequences only. Checked studies attribute under half of the gap to unresolved V genes and leave the rest unexplained. That table gives V, J and clone size, and the DNA gave D and trimming. The table for this sample lists roughly 83,000 clones; more than 85% of them were counted only once. The ten biggest clones cover about 8.5% of the sample.

About this clone: Its antigen is not yet known. Within one base of it there is no much larger clone, and no base qualities were kept.

The clonotype originates from an older man with active or convalescent COVID-19. This chain is built from TRBV11-2 and TRBJ2-1, and 14 bases in between align with TRBD2. The sample comprised peripheral blood. The nucleotide sequence is given as TGTGCCAGCAGCTTAGAAGGGACTAGCGGGAGTAGGTCCTACAATGAGCAGTTCTTC. It encodes CASSLEGTSGSRSYNEQFF.